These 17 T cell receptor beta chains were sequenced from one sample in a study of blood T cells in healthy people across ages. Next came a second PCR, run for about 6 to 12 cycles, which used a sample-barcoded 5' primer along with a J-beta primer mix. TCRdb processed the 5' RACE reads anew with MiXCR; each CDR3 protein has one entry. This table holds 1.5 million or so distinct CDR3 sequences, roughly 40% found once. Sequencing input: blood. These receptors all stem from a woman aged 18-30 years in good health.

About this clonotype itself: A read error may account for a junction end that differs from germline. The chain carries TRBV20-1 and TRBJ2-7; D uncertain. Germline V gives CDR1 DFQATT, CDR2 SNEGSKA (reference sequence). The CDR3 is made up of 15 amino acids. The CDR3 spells CIAPRLDRATYEQYF. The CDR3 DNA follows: TGCATTGCTCCCCGGCTTGATAGGGCTACCTACGAGCAGTACTTC.

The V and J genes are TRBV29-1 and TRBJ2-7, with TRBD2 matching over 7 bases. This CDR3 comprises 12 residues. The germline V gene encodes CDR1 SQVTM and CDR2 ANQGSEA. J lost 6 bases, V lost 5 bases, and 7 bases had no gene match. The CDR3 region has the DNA TGCAGCGTTTCCACGGGGGGAGGCGAGCAGTACTTC. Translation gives CSVSTGGGEQYF.

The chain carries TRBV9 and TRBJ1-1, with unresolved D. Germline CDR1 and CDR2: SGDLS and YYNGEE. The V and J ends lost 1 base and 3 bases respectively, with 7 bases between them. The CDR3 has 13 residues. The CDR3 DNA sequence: TGTGCCAGCAGCGTAATGCAGCACACTGAAGCTTTCTTT. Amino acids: CASSVMQHTEAFF. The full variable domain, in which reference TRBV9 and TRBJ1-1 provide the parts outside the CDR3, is DSGVTQTPKHLITATGQRVTLRCSPRSGDLSVYWYQQSLDQGLQFLIQYYNGEERAKGNILERFSAQQFPDLHSELNLSSLELGDSALYFCASSVMQHTEAFFGQGTRLTVV.

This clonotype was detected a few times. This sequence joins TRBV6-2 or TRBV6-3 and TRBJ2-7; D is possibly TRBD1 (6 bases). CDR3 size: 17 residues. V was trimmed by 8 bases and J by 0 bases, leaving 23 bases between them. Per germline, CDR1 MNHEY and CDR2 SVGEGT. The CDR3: CASSLNSLGAFSYEQYF. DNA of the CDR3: TGTGCCAGCTCCCTTAACAGCCTGGGGGCCTTCTCCTACGAGCAGTACTTC.

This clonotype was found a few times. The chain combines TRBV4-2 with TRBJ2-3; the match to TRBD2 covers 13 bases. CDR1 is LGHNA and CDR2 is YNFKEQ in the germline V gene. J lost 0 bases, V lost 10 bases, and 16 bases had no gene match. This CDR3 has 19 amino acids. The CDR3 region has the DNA TGTGCCAACTCGACTAGCGGGGGGCCCTCTGAATCTAGCACAGATACGCAGTATTTT. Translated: CANSTSGGPSESSTDTQYF.

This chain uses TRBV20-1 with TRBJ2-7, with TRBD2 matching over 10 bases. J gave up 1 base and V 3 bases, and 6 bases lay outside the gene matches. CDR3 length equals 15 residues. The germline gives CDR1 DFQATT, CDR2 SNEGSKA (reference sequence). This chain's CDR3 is CSASMASGSSYEQYF. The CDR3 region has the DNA TGCAGTGCTAGTATGGCTAGCGGGAGTTCCTACGAGCAGTACTTC.

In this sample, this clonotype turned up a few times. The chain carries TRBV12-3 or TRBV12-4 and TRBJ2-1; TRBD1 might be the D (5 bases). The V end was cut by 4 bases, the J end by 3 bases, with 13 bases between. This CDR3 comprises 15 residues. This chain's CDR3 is CASSWGSPYYNEQFF. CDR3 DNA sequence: TGTGCCAGCAGTTGGGGCAGTCCCTACTACAATGAGCAGTTCTTC.

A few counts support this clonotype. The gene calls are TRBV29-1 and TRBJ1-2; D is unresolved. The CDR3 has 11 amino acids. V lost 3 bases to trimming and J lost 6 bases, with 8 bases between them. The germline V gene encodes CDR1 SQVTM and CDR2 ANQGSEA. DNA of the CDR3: TGCAGCGTTGATGTAGTGGATGGCTACACCTTC. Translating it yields CSVDVVDGYTF. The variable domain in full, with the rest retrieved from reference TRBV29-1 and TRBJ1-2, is SAVISQKPSRDICQRGTSLTIQCQVDSQVTMMFWYRQQPGQSLTLIATANQGSEATYESGFVIDKFPISRPNLTFSTLTVSNMSPEDSSIYLCSVDVVDGYTFGSGTRLTVV.

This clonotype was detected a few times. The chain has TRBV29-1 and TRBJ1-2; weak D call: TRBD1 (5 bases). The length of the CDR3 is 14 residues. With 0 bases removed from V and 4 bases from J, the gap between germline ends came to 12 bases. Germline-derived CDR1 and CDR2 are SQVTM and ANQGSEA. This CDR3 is CSVEDLQAGYGYTF. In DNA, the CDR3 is TGCAGCGTTGAAGATCTACAGGCGGGCTATGGCTACACCTTC.

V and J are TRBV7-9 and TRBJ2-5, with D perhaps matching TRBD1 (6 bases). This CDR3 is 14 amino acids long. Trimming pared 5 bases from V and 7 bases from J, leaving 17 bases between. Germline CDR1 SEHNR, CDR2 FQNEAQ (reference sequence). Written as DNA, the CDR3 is TGTGCCAGCAGCCCCGCGACAGGCTGGGCGACCCAGTACTTC. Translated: CASSPATGWATQYF.

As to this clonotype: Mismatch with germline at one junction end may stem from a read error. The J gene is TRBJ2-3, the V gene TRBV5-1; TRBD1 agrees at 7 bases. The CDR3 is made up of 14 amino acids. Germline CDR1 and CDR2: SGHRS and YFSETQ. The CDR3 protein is CVSRTGTDTDTQYF. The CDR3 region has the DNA TGCGTCAGCAGGACCGGGACAGACACAGATACGCAGTATTTT.

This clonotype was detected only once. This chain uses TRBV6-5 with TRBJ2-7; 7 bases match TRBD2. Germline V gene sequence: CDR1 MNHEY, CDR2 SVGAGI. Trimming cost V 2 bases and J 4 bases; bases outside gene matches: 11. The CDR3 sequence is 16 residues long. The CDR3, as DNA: TGTGCCAGCAGTTACGAAGGCGGGAGTGCCCCGTACGAGCAGTACTTC. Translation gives CASSYEGGSAPYEQYF.

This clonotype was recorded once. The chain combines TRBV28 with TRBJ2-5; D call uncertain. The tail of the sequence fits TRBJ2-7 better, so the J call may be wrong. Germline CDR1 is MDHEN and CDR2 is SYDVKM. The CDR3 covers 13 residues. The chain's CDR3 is CASSPATWGEQYF. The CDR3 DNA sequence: TGTGCCAGCAGCCCCGCGACATGGGGCGAGCAGTACTTC.

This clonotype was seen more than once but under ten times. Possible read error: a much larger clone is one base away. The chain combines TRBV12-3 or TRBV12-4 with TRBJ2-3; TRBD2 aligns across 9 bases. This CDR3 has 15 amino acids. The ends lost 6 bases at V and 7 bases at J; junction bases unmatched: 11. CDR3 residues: CASSPLSGRPHTQYF. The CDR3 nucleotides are TGTGCCAGCAGCCCCCTTAGCGGGAGACCACATACGCAGTATTTT.

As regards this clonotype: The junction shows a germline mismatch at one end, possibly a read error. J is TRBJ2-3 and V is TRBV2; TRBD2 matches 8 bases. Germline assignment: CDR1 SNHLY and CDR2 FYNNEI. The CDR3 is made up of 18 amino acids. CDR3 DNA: TGTGCCAGCTGGGTAGCGGGAAGCCCGCCTGATAGCACAGCTACGCAGTATTTT. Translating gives CASWVAGSPPDSTATQYF.

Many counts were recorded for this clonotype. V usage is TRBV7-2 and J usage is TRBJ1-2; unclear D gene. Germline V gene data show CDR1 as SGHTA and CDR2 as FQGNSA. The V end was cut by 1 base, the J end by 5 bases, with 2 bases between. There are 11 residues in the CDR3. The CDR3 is CASSLVYGYTF. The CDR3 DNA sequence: TGTGCCAGCAGCTTAGTATATGGCTACACCTTC.

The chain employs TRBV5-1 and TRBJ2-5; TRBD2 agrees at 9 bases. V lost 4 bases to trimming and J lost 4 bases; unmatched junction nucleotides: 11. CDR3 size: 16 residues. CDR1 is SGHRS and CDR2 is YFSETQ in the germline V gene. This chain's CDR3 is CASSRSGTSRSETQYF. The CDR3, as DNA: TGCGCCAGCAGCAGATCCGGGACTAGCAGGTCAGAGACCCAGTACTTC.